The clone carrying this TCR beta chain occurred a few times. Its antigen remains unknown. CDR3 length equals 15 residues. CDR1 and CDR2 (germline): SGHAT, FQNNGV. Trimming shortened V by 1 base and J by 0 bases, and 10 bases separated the two germline ends. This sample is part of a study of blood T cells in healthy people across ages. Study-wide points: Diversity of TCR beta per million T cells declined in a roughly linear way with age.

PCR was performed a second time for 7 to 11 cycles using a sample-barcoded 5' primer and a J-beta primer mix. TCRdb re-called the 5' RACE reads with MiXCR, one entry per CDR3 protein. The profile shows about 1.6 million distinct CDR3 sequences, about 35% of them singletons. The clonotype originates from a woman in her twenties or thirties in good health. The specimen was blood. The chain employs TRBV11-2 and TRBJ2-7; the D is unclear. CDR3 sequence reads: CASSLARLSSYEQYF. CDR3 bases: TGTGCCAGCAGCTTAGCCAGATTGAGCTCCTACGAGCAGTACTTC.